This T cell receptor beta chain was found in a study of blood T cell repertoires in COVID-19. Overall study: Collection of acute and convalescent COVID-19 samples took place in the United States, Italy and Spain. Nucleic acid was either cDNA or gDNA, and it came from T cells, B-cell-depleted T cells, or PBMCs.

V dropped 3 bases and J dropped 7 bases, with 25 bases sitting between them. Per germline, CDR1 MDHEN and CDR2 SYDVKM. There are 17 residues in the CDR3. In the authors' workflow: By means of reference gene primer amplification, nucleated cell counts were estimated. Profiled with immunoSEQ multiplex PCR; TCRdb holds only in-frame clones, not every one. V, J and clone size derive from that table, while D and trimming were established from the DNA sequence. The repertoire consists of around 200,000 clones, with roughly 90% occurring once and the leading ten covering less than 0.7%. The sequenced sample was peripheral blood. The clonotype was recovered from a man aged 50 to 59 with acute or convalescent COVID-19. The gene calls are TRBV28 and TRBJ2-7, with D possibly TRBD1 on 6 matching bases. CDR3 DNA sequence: TGTGCCAGCAGTTTGGGGGCTTGGCCTCTCACCTCTCGGGAGCAGTACGTC. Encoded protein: CASSLGAWPLTSREQYV.